One sample yielded the 3 T cell receptor beta chains listed below, sequenced in a study of cytomegalovirus exposure and HLA in healthy donors. Using immunoSEQ multiplex PCR, the repertoire was profiled, and TCRdb retains in-frame clones only, with some absent. The data hold 200,000 to 250,000 clones, with roughly 83% observed a single time. Sequenced input: PBMCs. All receptors derive from a woman in her 30s in good health and CMV-seropositive.

The sample holds a few counts of this clone. The rearrangement uses TRBV11-3 and TRBJ2-2, with TRBD1 as a possible D gene (5 bases). The V end was cut by 2 bases, the J end by 4 bases, with 8 bases between. Germline values: CDR1 SGHNT, CDR2 YENEEA. This CDR3 comprises 14 residues. CDR3 in amino acids: CASSLQGTTGELFF. CDR3 DNA: TGTGCCAGCAGCTTACAGGGAACCACCGGGGAGCTGTTTTTT.

V gene TRBV30 combines with J gene TRBJ2-1; D remains ambiguous. V lost 0 bases and J 8 bases, leaving 11 bases between the germline ends. This CDR3 has 13 residues. Germline loops: CDR1 GTSNPN, CDR2 SVGIG (reference sequence). The CDR3 sequence: CAWSVRPYDEQFF. The CDR3 region has the DNA TGTGCCTGGAGTGTAAGACCGTACGATGAGCAGTTCTTC.

The chain links TRBV18 to TRBJ1-1; D perhaps matches TRBD1 (5 bases). The germline V gene encodes CDR1 KGHSH and CDR2 LQKENI. With 5 bases removed from V and 4 bases from J, the gap between germline ends came to 14 bases. The CDR3 covers 14 residues. This CDR3 reads CASSTTREATEAFF. The DNA of the CDR3 is TGTGCCAGCTCAACGACCAGGGAGGCCACTGAAGCTTTCTTT.